This record looks at one T cell receptor (beta chain) sequence and its context. The antigen remains undetermined. Sequencing used immunoSEQ multiplex PCR; TCRdb keeps in-frame clones, though not all of them. The top ten hold around 2.5% of the sample, which has approximately 31,000 clones, roughly 92% seen once. Noted time point: newly diagnosed, previously untreated cHL patient sample. What served as comparison were PBMCs in newly diagnosed, untreated classical Hodgkin lymphoma. These data originate in a study of PD-1 blockade in classical Hodgkin lymphoma. Study-wide results and limits: Sources of repertoire differences remain undefined, possibly disease activity or prior therapy. As was reported, newly diagnosed patients showed lower baseline TCR diversity than healthy donors did.

The sequenced sample consisted of peripheral blood mononuclear cells (PBMCs). This TCR was recovered from a human donor with classical Hodgkin lymphoma.

In nucleotides, the CDR3 is TGTGCCAGCAGTCGGGTTTTATCGGACATTCAGTACTTC. This gives the protein CASSRVLSDIQYF. The chain carries TRBV28 and TRBJ2-4; the D is unclear. The germline V and J ends were trimmed by 5 bases and 8 bases, with 13 bases remaining between them. The germline V gene encodes CDR1 MDHEN and CDR2 SYDVKM. The CDR3 is made up of 13 amino acids. Drawing the rest from reference TRBV28 and TRBJ2-4, the complete variable domain is DVKVTQSSRYLVKRTGEKVFLECVQDMDHENMFWYRQDPGLGLRLIYFSYDVKMKEKGDIPEGYSVSREKKERFSLILESASTNQTSMYLCASSRVLSDIQYFGAGTRLSVL.